This is a list of T cell receptor beta chains from one sample in a study of shared clonotypes between healthy human individuals. Repertoires were generated with immunoSEQ multiplex PCR, while TCRdb's copy carries only in-frame clones and drops some. The top ten clones hold around 0.4% of a sample with 2.3 million or so clones, just over 90% of them seen once. What was sequenced was naive CD4+ T cells from PBMCs. All receptors come from a man between 18 and 35 years old in good health. Some clones in this sample may be carry-over from other donors' samples. CDR3s include the opening cysteine and the closing phenylalanine or tryptophan. Fields, in order: J gene, clone size, D gene, V gene, CDR3 DNA, CDR3 protein. The D gene is left open where the match is weak. Size is stated for part of the rows, as once, few or many counts, or as a class when the clone is expanded.

>TRBJ2-3|NA|TRBD2|TRBV6-5
TGTGCCAGCAGTTACGATAGCGGGAGACAGACAGATACGCAGTATTTT
CASSYDSGRQTDTQYF
>TRBJ1-2|NA|NA|TRBV6-1
TGTGCCAGCACCTGGGGACCTGATTATGGCTACACCTTC
CASTWGPDYGYTF
>TRBJ2-5|NA|NA|TRBV14
TGTGCCAGCAGCCTACAGGTTTTAGAGACCCAGTACTTC
CASSLQVLETQYF
>TRBJ1-2|NA|NA|TRBV7-3
TGTGCCAGCAGCTTAATCCCCGCCGAGCGAGTCTACACCTTC
CASSLIPAERVYTF
>TRBJ2-5|NA|NA|TRBV5-1
TGCGCCAGCAGCCCTAGGGGAGAGACCCAGTACTTC
CASSPRGETQYF
>TRBJ2-3|NA|NA|TRBV28
TGTGCCAGCTCTACCGCCCTCAGGACGCAGTATTTT
CASSTALRTQYF
>TRBJ1-1|NA|TRBD1|TRBV11-2
TGTGCCAGCAGCACACTACAGGGGGTGGGCACTGAAGCTTTCTTT
CASSTLQGVGTEAFF
>TRBJ2-7|NA|NA|TRBV6-5
TGTGCCAGCAGAAGAGACGTTTCGTCCTACGAGCAGTACTTC
CASRRDVSSYEQYF
>TRBJ1-1|NA|NA|TRBV7-2
TGTGCCAGCAGCAGGCGGACGGGGGAGGGCACTGAAGCTTTCTTT
CASSRRTGEGTEAFF
>TRBJ2-2|NA|TRBD2|TRBV29-1
TGCAGCGTCAAAGGACTAGCGGGAGGCCCCGACACCGGGGAGCTGTTTTTT
CSVKGLAGGPDTGELFF
>TRBJ2-7|NA|NA|TRBV19
TGTGCCAGTAGGATAGGGGACGAGCAGTACTTC
CASRIGDEQYF
>TRBJ2-3|NA|NA|TRBV6-5
TGTGCCAGCACCCCCTGGGGTACAGCCAGCGGTACGCAGTATTTT
CASTPWGTASGTQYF
>TRBJ1-1|NA|NA|TRBV2
TGTGCCAGCAGTGTTGAAAGGACTGAAGCTTTCTTT
CASSVERTEAFF
>TRBJ2-7|NA|TRBD1|TRBV9
TGTGCCAGCAGCCCTGGGACAGCGGTCTCTGAGCAGTACTTC
CASSPGTAVSEQYF
>TRBJ2-6|NA|NA|TRBV5-1
TGCGCCAGCAGCTTGGGAAAACCGGGGGCCAACGTCCTGACTTTC
CASSLGKPGANVLTF
>TRBJ2-1|NA|TRBD2|TRBV5-1
TGCGCCAGCAGCTTGGCAGCGGGAGTAACCTACAATGAGCAGTTCTTC
CASSLAAGVTYNEQFF
>TRBJ2-5|NA|NA|TRBV7-2
TGTGCCAGCAGCCGGTTCTCCGGGCAAGAGACCCAGTACTTC
CASSRFSGQETQYF
>TRBJ2-2|NA|NA|TRBV5-4
TGTGCCAGCAACCTACAGGAGGGCGGGGAGCTGTTTTTT
CASNLQEGGELFF
>TRBJ1-1|NA|TRBD1|TRBV19
TGTGCCAGCCGTAGACAGGGTACCTTGAACACTGAAGCTTTCTTT
CASRRQGTLNTEAFF
>TRBJ1-4|NA|NA|TRBV4-1
TGCGCCAGCAGCCAAGACAACGACAGCGGGTACAATGAAAAACTGTTTTTT
CASSQDNDSGYNEKLFF
>TRBJ2-6|NA|NA|TRBV27
TGTGCCAGCAGGCAACAGGGTTCCGGGGCCAACGTCCTGACTTTC
CASRQQGSGANVLTF
>TRBJ2-7|NA|NA|TRBV19
TGTGCCAGTAGTAGTGGCCAGGCGGGATCCTACGAGCAGTACTTC
CASSSGQAGSYEQYF
>TRBJ2-6|NA|NA|TRBV4-3
TGCGCCAGCAGCCAAGATTGGGTAGGGGGGCCAGTCCTCAGCTCTGGGGCCAACGTCCTGACTTTC
CASSQDWVGGPVLSSGANVLTF
>TRBJ1-1|NA|NA|TRBV29-1
TGCAGCGTTGTCTTACCTGATGAAGCTTTCTTT
CSVVLPDEAFF
>TRBJ1-1|NA|NA|TRBV7-3
TGTGCCAGCAGCCTTATCATGAACACTGAAGCTTTCTTT
CASSLIMNTEAFF
>TRBJ1-1|NA|NA|TRBV6-5
TGTGCCAGCCAGGCGGCCCACACTGAAGCTTTCTTT
CASQAAHTEAFF
>TRBJ2-3|NA|TRBD2|TRBV6-5
TGTGCCAGCACCACCACTAGCGCGAAGCAGTATTTT
CASTTTSAKQYF
>TRBJ2-1|NA|NA|TRBV6-1
TGTGCCAGCAGTGAACTGTACAATGAGCAGTTCTTC
CASSELYNEQFF
>TRBJ1-1|once|NA|TRBV7-2
TGTGCCAGCAGCTTAGTACGGACTGAAGCTTTCTTT
CASSLVRTEAFF
>TRBJ1-1|NA|NA|TRBV27
TGTGCCAGCAGCCTCGGGCCCAGTGGGTACACTGAAGCTTTCTTT
CASSLGPSGYTEAFF
>TRBJ2-5|NA|NA|TRBV7-3
TGTGCCAGCAGCTTAAGGGGGAGAGAGACCCAGTACTTC
CASSLRGRETQYF
>TRBJ2-5|NA|NA|TRBV5-1
TGCGCCAGCAGACCCCGTGGGCAGGCTGCGGAGACCCAGTACTTC
CASRPRGQAAETQYF
>TRBJ2-2|NA|TRBD2|TRBV7-6
TGTGCCAGCAGCCCCCAACTAGCGGGAGGGCCTAACGGGGAGCTGTTTTTT
CASSPQLAGGPNGELFF
>TRBJ2-2|NA|NA|TRBV30
TGTGCCTGGAGTCAAAGGACCGGGGAGCTGTTTTTT
CAWSQRTGELFF
>TRBJ1-5|few|TRBD1|TRBV6-1
TGTGCCAGCAGTGACCAGACAGGGTCCAATCAGCCCCAGCATTTT
CASSDQTGSNQPQHF
>TRBJ1-2|NA|NA|TRBV28
TGTGCCACCTCGACAGGATTCCGGGGAAGGGGCTACACCTTC
CATSTGFRGRGYTF
>TRBJ2-1|NA|TRBD2|TRBV9
TGTGCCAGCAGCGTCACCGGGAGCGGGAGTAAAAATGAGCAGTTCTTC
CASSVTGSGSKNEQFF